This TCR beta chain was captured in a study of HIV-infected patients and healthy controls. TCRdb ran MiXCR on the 5' RACE reads and lists one entry per CDR3 protein. The sample consists of over 55,000 distinct CDR3 sequences, about 16% of them appearing once. Trimming took 5 bases from V and 0 from J, leaving 8 bases between them. Germline CDR1 reads SGHTA; CDR2 reads FQGNSA. This CDR3 contains 14 residues. Sequenced input: CD4+ T cells from blood. J is TRBJ1-5 and V is TRBV7-2; no reliable D call. The receptor's source is a human donor in good health. The CDR3 DNA sequence: TGTGCCAGCAGCGATTCCCTTAGCAATCAGCCCCAGCATTTT. Protein sequence: CASSDSLSNQPQHF.